One and the same sample provided the 12 T cell receptor beta chains below, sequenced in a study of T cells in Graves' hyperthyroidism and ophthalmopathy. Researchers amplified the TCR beta CDR3 regions from RNA transcripts. When the TCR CDR3 underwent first-round RT-PCR, the HTBI primer set was used. TCRdb called the multiplex PCR reads again in MiXCR, with one record for every CDR3 protein. The sample contains about 620,000 distinct CDR3 sequences, 15% to 20% of which appear only once. Input material: blood. Receptors were obtained from a young woman with Graves' hyperthyroidism.

The V gene is TRBV10-2, the J gene TRBJ2-7; 10 bases fit TRBD2. Germline CDR1 reads WSHSY; CDR2 reads SAAADI. V trimming: 7 bases; J trimming: 2 bases; junction bases outside the gene matches: 2. The length of the CDR3 is 13 residues. The CDR3 DNA reads TGCGCCAGCAAAACTAGCGGGACCTACGAGCAGTACTTC. Its protein is CASKTSGTYEQYF.

Many counts were recorded for this clonotype. The chain links TRBV27 to TRBJ1-4, with a possible D match to TRBD1 (5 bases). The CDR3 covers 15 residues. The V gene lost 5 bases and the J gene lost 0 bases, with 10 bases spanning the gap. CDR1 and CDR2 from the germline V gene are MNHEY and SMNVEV (reference sequence). CDR3 sequence: CASSPSGATNEKLFF. The CDR3 nucleotides are TGTGCCAGCAGTCCCTCGGGGGCAACTAATGAAAAACTGTTTTTT. The entire variable domain, with the rest obtained from reference TRBV27 and TRBJ1-4, is as follows: EAQVTQNPRYLITVTGKKLTVTCSQNMNHEYMSWYRQDPGLGLRQIYYSMNVEVTDKGDVPEGYKVSRKEKRNFPLILESPSPNQTSLYFCASSPSGATNEKLFFGSGTQLSVL.

The J gene is TRBJ2-1, the V gene TRBV20-1; weak D call: TRBD1 (6 bases). Per germline, CDR1 DFQATT and CDR2 SNEGSKA (reference sequence). This CDR3 spans 16 amino acids. V lost 0 bases, J lost 5 bases, and 17 bases lay in between. The DNA for the CDR3 is TGCAGTGCTAGAGATTGGCTAGCCAGGGGAAACAATGAGCAGTTCTTC. The encoded protein is CSARDWLARGNNEQFF.

This clonotype was observed a few times. The rearrangement uses TRBV6-1 and TRBJ2-7; the D is unclear. This CDR3 region has 12 residues. V was pared by 2 bases and J by 5 bases, with 7 bases between. Germline V gene data show CDR1 as MNHNS and CDR2 as SASEGT. DNA for the CDR3: TGTGCCAGCAGTGAAACTCGGAACGAGCAGTACTTC. Amino acids: CASSETRNEQYF.

This clonotype was counted ten times or more. The J gene is TRBJ2-1, the V gene TRBV3-1; TRBD2 might be the D (6 bases). Looked up from germline, CDR1 is LGHDT and CDR2 is YNNKEL (reference sequence). The germline V and J ends were trimmed by 5 bases and 9 bases, with 14 bases remaining between them. The CDR3 is 13 residues long. CDR3 in DNA: TGTGCCAGCAGCGAAACGGGAGTTGGTGAGCAGTTCTTC. Translation: CASSETGVGEQFF.

The chain links TRBV20-1 to TRBJ1-6; D may be TRBD1 (5 bases). V shed 5 bases and J shed 10 bases, with 15 bases lying between them. Germline CDR1 DFQATT, CDR2 SNEGSKA (reference sequence). The CDR3 is 13 residues long. The CDR3 region is CSAPGTADSPLHF. CDR3 bases: TGCAGTGCTCCCGGGACCGCTGACTCACCCCTCCACTTT.

The chain employs TRBV6-1 and TRBJ1-4; D remains unclear. Trimming shortened V by 3 bases and J by 0 bases, and 8 bases separated the two germline ends. CDR3 size: 15 residues. CDR1 and CDR2 (germline): MNHNS, SASEGT. CDR3 in amino acids: CASSDTAATNEKLFF. CDR3 in DNA: TGTGCCAGCAGTGATACTGCAGCAACTAATGAAAAACTGTTTTTT.

This clonotype showed up many times. This chain joins TRBV12-3 or TRBV12-4 and TRBJ1-5, with D possibly matching TRBD1 (6 bases). The V and J ends lost 7 bases and 3 bases respectively, with 13 bases between them. This CDR3 contains 14 residues. In DNA form, the CDR3 reads TGTGCCAGCACCCCGGGGGGCCCCAATCAGCCCCAGCATTTT. This sequence encodes CASTPGGPNQPQHF.

This clonotype has a count of ten or more. The J gene is TRBJ1-2, the V gene TRBV27; D unclear. This CDR3 is 14 amino acids long. CDR1 and CDR2 from the germline V gene are MNHEY and SMNVEV (reference sequence). V gave up 0 bases and J gave up 3 bases, with 8 bases separating them. DNA for the CDR3: TGTGCCAGCAGTTTATCCGGCGACCACTATGGCTACACCTTC. It is translated as CASSLSGDHYGYTF.

This clonotype was observed many times. The chain employs TRBV10-3 and TRBJ2-7, with D tentatively TRBD2 (6 bases). The CDR3 spans 14 residues. Between the trimmed V and J ends, which lost 7 bases and 0 bases, there was a span of 13 bases. Germline V gene lookup returns CDR1 ENHRY and CDR2 SYGVKD. CDR3 DNA: TGTGCCATCACTAGGGACGGGAGCTCCTACGAGCAGTACTTC. Amino acid sequence: CAITRDGSSYEQYF.

The chain has TRBV28 and TRBJ2-2; D unclear. Germline CDR1 reads MDHEN; CDR2 reads SYDVKM. CDR3 length: 14 residues. Deletions cut 5 bases from V and 3 bases from J, with 10 bases between. Here the CDR3 reads CASSTDSDTGELFF. The CDR3 DNA is TGTGCCAGCAGTACGGATTCTGACACCGGGGAGCTGTTTTTT.

This clonotype was detected ten times or more. The CDR3 region has the DNA TGTGCCAGCAGTTTATCCTTGGCAAGCGGCTACACCTTC. Translating it yields CASSLSLASGYTF. This chain connects TRBV12-3 or TRBV12-4 to TRBJ1-2; D gene ambiguous. The CDR3 loop spans 13 amino acids. The ends were cut back, 2 bases at V and 8 bases at J, with 12 bases in the middle.